This TCR beta chain came from a study of cytomegalovirus exposure and HLA in healthy donors. Study-level information: In an early release, HLA-typed donors contributed some 88 million unique TCR sequences. Overall study results and limits: V- and J-gene trimming of TCR beta was linked (in a later analysis) to a missense DCLRE1C variant. Reported findings show TCR beta sequences accurately forecast HLA-A and HLA-B alleles in most subjects.

PCR involved 60 Vbeta and 13 Jbeta primers. TCRdb's copy holds only in-frame clones and misses some; the assay was immunoSEQ multiplex PCR. This sample has 55,000 to 70,000 clones, with about four fifths found just once. A remark on this clone: What it binds is not known.

Input material: PBMCs. The sequence derives from a woman aged 25 to 39 in good health and CMV-seronegative.

In DNA form, the CDR3 reads TGTGCCAGCAGCCAAGAGGGGACAGGGAATTCACCCCTCCACTTT. It encodes CASSQEGTGNSPLHF. The chain links TRBV4-2 to TRBJ1-6; 9 positions agree with TRBD1. Losses at the gene ends were 0 bases for V and 7 bases for J; bases not matched to a gene: 1. Germline CDR1 and CDR2: LGHNA and YNFKEQ. The length of the CDR3 is 15 residues.